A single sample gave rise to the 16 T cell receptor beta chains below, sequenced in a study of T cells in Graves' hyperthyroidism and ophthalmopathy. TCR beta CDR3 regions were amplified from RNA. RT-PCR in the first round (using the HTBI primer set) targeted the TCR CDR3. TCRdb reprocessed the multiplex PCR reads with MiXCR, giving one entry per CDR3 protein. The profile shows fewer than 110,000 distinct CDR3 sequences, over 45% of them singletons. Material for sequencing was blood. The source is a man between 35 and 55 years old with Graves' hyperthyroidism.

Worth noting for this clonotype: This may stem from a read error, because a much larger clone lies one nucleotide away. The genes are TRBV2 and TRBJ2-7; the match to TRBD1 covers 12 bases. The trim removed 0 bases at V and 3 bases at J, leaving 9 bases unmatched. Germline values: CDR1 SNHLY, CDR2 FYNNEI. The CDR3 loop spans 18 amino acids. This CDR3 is CASSEAQGQGAYHYEQYF. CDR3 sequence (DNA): TGTGCCAGCAGTGAAGCGCAGGGACAGGGGGCCTACCACTACGAGCAGTACTTC. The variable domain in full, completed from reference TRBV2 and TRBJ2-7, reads EPEVTQTPSHQVTQMGQEVILRCVPISNHLYFYWYRQILGQKVEFLVSFYNNEISEKSEIFDDQFSVERPDGSNFTLKIRSTKLEDSAMYFCASSEAQGQGAYHYEQYFGPGTRLTVT.

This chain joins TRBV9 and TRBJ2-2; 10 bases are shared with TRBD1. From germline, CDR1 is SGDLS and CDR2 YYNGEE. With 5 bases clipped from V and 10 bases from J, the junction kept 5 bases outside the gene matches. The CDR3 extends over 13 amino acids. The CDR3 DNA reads TGTGCCAGCAGTACCGGGACAGGGGCGGAGCTGTTTTTT. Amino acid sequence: CASSTGTGAELFF.

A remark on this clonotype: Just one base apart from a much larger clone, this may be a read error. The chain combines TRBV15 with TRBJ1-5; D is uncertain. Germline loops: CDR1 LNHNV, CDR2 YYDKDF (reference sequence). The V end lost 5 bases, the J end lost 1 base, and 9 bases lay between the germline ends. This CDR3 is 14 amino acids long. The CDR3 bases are TGTGCCACCAGCGACCGGTGGAGCAATCAGCCCCAGCATTTT. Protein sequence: CATSDRWSNQPQHF.

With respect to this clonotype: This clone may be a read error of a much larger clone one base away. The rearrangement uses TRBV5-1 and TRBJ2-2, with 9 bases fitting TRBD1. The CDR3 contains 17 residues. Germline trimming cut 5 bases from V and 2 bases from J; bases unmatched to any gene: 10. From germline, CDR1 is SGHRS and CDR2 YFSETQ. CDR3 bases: TGCGCCAGCAGTTCCCCCGGGACAGGGTTTAACACCGGGGAGCTGTTTTTT. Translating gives CASSSPGTGFNTGELFF.

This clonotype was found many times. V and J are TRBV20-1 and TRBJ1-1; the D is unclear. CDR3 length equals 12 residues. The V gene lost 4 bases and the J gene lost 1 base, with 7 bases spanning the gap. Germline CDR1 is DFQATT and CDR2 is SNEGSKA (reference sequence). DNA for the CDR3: TGCAGTGCTATTTCTCCGAACACTGAAGCTTTCTTT. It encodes CSAISPNTEAFF.

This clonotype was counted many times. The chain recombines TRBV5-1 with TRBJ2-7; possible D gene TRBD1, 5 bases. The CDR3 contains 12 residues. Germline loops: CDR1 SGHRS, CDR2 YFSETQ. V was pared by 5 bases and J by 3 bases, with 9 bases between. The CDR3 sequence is CASRDTGYEQYF. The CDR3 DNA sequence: TGCGCCAGCAGGGACACTGGCTACGAGCAGTACTTC.

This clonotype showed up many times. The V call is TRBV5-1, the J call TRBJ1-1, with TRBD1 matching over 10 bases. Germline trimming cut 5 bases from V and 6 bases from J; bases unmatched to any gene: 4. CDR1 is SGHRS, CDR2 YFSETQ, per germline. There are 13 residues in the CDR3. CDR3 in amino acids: CASRGQGRAEAFF. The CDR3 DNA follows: TGCGCCAGCAGGGGACAGGGGAGGGCTGAAGCTTTCTTT.

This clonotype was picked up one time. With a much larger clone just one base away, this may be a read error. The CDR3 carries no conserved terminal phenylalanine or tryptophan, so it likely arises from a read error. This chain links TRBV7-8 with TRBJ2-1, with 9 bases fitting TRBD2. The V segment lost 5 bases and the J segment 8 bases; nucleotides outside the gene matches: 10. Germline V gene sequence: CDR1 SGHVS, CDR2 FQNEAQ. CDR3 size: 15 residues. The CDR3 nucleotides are TGTGCCAGCAGCGTTGGGAGCGGGGGGAGGGATGAGCAGTTCCTC. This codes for CASSVGSGGRDEQFL.

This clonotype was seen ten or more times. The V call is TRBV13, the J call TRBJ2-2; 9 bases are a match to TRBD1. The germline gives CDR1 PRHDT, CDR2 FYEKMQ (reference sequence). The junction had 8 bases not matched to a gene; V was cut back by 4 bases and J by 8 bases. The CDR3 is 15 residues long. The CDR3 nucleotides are TGTGCCAGCAGCTCCGACCAGGACAGGGGAGGGGAGCTGTTTTTT. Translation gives CASSSDQDRGGELFF.

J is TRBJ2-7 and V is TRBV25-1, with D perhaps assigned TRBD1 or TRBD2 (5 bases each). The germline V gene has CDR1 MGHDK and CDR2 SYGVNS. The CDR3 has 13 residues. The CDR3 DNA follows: TGTGCTAGAGATAACACAGCGAGGGGCGAGCAGTACTTC. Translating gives CARDNTARGEQYF.

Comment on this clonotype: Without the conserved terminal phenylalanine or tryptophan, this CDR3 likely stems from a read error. CDR3 coding DNA: TGTGCCAGCAGCTTGGGCACTAGCAATCGGCCCCAGCATCTT. Amino acid sequence: CASSLGTSNRPQHL. J is TRBJ1-5 and V is TRBV7-8; D unresolved. Germline V gene lookup returns CDR1 SGHVS and CDR2 FQNEAQ. This CDR3 comprises 14 residues.

CDR3 bases: TGTGCCAGCAGCCCGGACGGCAACTCTGGGGGTGAAGCTTTCTTT. It codes for CASSPDGNSGGEAFF. This chain links TRBV6-4 with TRBJ1-1, with D tentatively TRBD1 (5 bases). The CDR3 runs 15 residues. Germline CDR1 MRHNA, CDR2 SNTAGT. The V end lost 6 bases, the J end lost 7 bases, and 21 bases lay between the germline ends.

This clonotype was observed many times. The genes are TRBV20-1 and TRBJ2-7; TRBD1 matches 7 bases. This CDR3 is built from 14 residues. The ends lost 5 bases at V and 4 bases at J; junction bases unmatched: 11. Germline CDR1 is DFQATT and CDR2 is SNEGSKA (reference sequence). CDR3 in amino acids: CSAALGGQPYEQYF. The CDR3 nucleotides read TGCAGTGCTGCCCTAGGGGGACAGCCATACGAGCAGTACTTC.

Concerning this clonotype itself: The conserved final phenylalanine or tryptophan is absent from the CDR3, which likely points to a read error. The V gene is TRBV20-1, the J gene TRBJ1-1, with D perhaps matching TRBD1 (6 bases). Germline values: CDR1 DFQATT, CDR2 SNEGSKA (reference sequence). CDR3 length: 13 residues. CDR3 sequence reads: CSARQGPGTGAFS. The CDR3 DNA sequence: TGCAGTGCTAGACAGGGGCCAGGTACTGGAGCTTTCTCT.

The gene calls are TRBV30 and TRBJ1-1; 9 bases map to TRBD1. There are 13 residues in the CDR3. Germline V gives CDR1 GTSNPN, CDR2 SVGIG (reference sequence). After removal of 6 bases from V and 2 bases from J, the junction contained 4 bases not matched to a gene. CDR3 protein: CACSGQGNTEAFF. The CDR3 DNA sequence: TGTGCCTGCTCGGGACAGGGAAACACTGAAGCTTTCTTT.

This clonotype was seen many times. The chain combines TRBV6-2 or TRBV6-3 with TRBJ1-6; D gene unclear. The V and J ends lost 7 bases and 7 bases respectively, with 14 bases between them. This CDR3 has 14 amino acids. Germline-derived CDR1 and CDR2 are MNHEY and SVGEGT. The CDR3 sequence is CASTAGSRNSPLHF. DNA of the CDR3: TGTGCCAGCACCGCGGGGAGTCGGAATTCACCCCTCCACTTT.